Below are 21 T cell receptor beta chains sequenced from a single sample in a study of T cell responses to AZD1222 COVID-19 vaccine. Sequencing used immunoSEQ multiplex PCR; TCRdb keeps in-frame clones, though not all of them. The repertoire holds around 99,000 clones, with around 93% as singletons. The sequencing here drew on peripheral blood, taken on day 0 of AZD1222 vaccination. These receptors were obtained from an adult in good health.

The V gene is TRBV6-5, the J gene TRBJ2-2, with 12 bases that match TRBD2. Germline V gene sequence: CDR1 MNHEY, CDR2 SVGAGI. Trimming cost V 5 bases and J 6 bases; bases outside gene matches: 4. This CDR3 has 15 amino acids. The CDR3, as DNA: TGTGCCAGCAGTCGGACTAGCGGGATGGCCGGGGAGCTGTTTTTT. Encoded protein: CASSRTSGMAGELFF.

The CDR3 region is CASSLHTQYF. The DNA for the CDR3 is TGTGCCAGCAGTCTGCATACGCAGTATTTT. This chain connects TRBV12-3 or TRBV12-4 to TRBJ2-3; D remains unclear. Trimming took 5 bases from V and 7 from J, leaving 4 bases between them. The CDR3 totals 10 residues.

CDR3 sequence reads: CASSSRTSGNNEQFF. The CDR3 DNA reads TGCGCCAGCAGCAGCCGGACTAGCGGTAACAATGAGCAGTTCTTC. This chain links TRBV5-1 with TRBJ2-1, with 10 bases that match TRBD2. Germline V gives CDR1 SGHRS, CDR2 YFSETQ. V lost 4 bases and J lost 5; bases outside the gene matches: 6. CDR3 size: 15 residues.

CDR3 coding DNA: TGTGCCACCCAAGCTTATAGCAATCAGCCCCAGCATTTT. Its protein product is CATQAYSNQPQHF. The rearrangement uses TRBV24-1 and TRBJ1-5; D call uncertain. The CDR3 sequence is 13 residues long. Per germline, CDR1 KGHDR and CDR2 SFDVKD. V lost 9 bases to trimming and J lost 0 bases, with 8 bases between them.

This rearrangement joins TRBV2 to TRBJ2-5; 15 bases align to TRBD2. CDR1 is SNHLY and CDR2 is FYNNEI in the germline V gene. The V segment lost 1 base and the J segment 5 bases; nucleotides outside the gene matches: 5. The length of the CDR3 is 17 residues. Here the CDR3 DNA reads TGTGCCAGCAGTGAAGGGACTAGCGGGGGGGCCCGGGAGACCCAGTACTTC. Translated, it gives CASSEGTSGGARETQYF.

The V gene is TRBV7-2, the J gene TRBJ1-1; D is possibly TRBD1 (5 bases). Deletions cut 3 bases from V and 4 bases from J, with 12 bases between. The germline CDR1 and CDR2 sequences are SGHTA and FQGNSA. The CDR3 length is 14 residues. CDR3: CASSFSKQGTEAFF. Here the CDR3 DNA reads TGTGCCAGCAGCTTCTCCAAGCAGGGCACTGAAGCTTTCTTT.

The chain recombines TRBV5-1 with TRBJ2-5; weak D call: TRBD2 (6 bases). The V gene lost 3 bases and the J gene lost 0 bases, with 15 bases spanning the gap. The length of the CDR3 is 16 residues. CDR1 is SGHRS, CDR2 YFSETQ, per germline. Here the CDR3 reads CASSSVGTPNQETQYF. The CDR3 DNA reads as TGCGCCAGCAGCTCGGTGGGGACTCCAAACCAAGAGACCCAGTACTTC.

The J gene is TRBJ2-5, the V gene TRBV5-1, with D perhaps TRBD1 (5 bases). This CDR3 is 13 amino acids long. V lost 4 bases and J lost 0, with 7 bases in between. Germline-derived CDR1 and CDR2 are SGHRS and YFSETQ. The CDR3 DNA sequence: TGCGCCAGCAGCCCGGACAACCAAGAGACCCAGTACTTC. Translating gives CASSPDNQETQYF.

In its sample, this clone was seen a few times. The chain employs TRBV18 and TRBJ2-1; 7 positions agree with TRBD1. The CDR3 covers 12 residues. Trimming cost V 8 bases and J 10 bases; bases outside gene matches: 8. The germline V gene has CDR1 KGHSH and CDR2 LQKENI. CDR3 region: CASARDSAEQFF. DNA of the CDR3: TGTGCCAGCGCCCGGGACAGCGCCGAGCAGTTCTTC. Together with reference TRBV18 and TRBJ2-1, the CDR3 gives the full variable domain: NAGVMQNPRHLVRRRGQEARLRCSPMKGHSHVYWYRQLPEEGLKFMVYLQKENIIDESGMPKERFSAEFPKEGPSILRIQQVVRGDSAAYFCASARDSAEQFFGPGTRLTVL.

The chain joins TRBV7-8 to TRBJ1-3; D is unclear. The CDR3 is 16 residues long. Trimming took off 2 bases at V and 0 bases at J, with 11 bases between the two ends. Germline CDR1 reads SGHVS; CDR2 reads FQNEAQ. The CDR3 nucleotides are TGTGCCAGCAGCTTACTAGTACTGAGCTCTGGAAACACCATATATTTT. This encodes CASSLLVLSSGNTIYF. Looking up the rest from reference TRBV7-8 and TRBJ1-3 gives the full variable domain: GAGVSQSPRYKVAKRGQDVALRCDPISGHVSLFWYQQALGQGPEFLTYFQNEAQLDKSGLPSDRFFAERPEGSVSTLKIQRTQQEDSAVYLCASSLLVLSSGNTIYFGEGSWLTVV.

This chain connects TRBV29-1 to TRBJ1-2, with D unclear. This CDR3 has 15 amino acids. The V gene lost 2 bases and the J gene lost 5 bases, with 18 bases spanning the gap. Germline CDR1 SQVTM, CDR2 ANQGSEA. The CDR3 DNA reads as TGCAGCGTTGAAAGTGGGCAGACGAGGCTATATGGCTACACCTTC. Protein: CSVESGQTRLYGYTF.

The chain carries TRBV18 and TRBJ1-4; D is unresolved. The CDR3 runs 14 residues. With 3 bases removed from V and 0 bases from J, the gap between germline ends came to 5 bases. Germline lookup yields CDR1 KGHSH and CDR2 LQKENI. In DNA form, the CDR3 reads TGTGCCAGCTCACCGACCGCAACTAATGAAAAACTGTTTTTT. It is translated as CASSPTATNEKLFF.

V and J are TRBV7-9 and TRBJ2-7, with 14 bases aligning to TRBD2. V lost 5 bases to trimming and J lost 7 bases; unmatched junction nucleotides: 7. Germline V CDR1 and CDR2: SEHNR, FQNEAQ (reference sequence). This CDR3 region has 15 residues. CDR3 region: CASSRGTSGRGEQYF. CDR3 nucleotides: TGTGCCAGCAGCCGCGGGACTAGCGGGAGAGGGGAGCAGTACTTC.

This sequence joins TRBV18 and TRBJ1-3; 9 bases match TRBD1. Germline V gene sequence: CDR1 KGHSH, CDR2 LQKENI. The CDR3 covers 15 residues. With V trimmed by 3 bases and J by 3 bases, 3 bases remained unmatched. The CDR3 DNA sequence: TGTGCCAGCTCACCCGGGACAGGGAGTGGAAACACCATATATTTT. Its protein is CASSPGTGSGNTIYF.

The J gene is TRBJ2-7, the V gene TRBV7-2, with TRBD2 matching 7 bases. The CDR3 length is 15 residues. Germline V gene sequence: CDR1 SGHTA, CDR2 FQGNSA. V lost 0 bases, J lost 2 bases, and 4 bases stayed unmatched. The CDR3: CASSLAQGRAYEQYF. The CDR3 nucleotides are TGTGCCAGCAGCTTAGCCCAAGGGAGGGCCTACGAGCAGTACTTC.

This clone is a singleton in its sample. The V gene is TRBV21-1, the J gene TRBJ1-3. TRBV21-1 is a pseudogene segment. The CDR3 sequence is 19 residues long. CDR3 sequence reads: CASSKSGGRTESSGNTIYF. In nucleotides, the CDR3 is TGTGCCAGCAGCAAATCGGGGGGGAGGACGGAGAGCTCTGGAAACACCATATATTTT.

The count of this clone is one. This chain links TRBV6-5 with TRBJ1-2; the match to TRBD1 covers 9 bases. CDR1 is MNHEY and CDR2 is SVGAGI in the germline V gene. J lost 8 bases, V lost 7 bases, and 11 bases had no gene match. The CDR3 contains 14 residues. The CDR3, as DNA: TGTGCCAGCAAAGTGGCGGGACAGGGTCACGGCTACACCTTC. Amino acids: CASKVAGQGHGYTF.

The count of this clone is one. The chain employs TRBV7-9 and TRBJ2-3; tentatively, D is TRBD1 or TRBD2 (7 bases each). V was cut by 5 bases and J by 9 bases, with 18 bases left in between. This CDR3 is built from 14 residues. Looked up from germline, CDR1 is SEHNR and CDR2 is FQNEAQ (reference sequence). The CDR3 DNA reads TGTGCCAGCAGCCTTGGGGAGGGGGCGGCCACGCAGTATTTT. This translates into CASSLGEGAATQYF.

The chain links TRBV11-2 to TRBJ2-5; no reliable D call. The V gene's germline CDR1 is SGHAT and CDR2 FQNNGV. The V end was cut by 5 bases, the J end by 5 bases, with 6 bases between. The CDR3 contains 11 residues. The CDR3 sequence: CASSPMETQYF. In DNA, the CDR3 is TGTGCCAGCAGCCCTATGGAGACCCAGTACTTC.

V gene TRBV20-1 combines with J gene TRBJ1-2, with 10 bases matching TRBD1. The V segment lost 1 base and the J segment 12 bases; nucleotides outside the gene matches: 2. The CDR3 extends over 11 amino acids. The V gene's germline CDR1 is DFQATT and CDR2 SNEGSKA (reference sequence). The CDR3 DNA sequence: TGCAGTGCTAGAGCCGGACAGGGGGACACCTTC. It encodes CSARAGQGDTF.

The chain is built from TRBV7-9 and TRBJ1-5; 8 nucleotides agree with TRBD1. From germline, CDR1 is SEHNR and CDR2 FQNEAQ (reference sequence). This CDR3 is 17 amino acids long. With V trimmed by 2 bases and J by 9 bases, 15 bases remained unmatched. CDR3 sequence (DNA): TGTGCCAGCAGCTTATCGCCTGCAGGGGGCCCGTTGAGGCCCCAGCATTTT. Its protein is CASSLSPAGGPLRPQHF.